The rows below give T cell receptor beta chains drawn from one sample of a study of shared clonotypes between healthy human individuals. TCRdb keeps only in-frame clones here, not all; method: immunoSEQ multiplex PCR. The profile shows around 2.1 million clones, more than 85% of them singletons. The material sequenced was naive CD8+ T cells from PBMCs. Receptors were obtained from a man between 18 and 29 years old in good health. Some clones in this sample may be carry-over from other donors' samples. Both conserved end residues are trimmed from each CDR3. The D gene is left open where the match is weak.

d_gene: -
v_gene: TRBV4-3
CDR3aa: ASSQDRTGGEDGNTIY

d_gene: -
v_gene: TRBV9
CDR3aa: ASSVHNSNQPQH

d_gene: TRBD1
v_gene: TRBV5-8
CDR3aa: ASSQRGTGNGYT

d_gene: TRBD2
v_gene: TRBV5-1
CDR3aa: ASSLAASGMSEQF

d_gene: -
v_gene: TRBV28
CDR3aa: ASSLSSFGTQY

d_gene: -
v_gene: TRBV9
CDR3aa: ASSVTGWGDDTQY

d_gene: TRBD1
v_gene: TRBV2
CDR3aa: ASSEDRALTIGTEAF

d_gene: -
v_gene: TRBV28
CDR3aa: ASRHDSSYEQY

d_gene: -
v_gene: TRBV5-8
CDR3aa: ASSFYEQY

d_gene: -
v_gene: TRBV10-1
CDR3aa: ASSETDGYEQY